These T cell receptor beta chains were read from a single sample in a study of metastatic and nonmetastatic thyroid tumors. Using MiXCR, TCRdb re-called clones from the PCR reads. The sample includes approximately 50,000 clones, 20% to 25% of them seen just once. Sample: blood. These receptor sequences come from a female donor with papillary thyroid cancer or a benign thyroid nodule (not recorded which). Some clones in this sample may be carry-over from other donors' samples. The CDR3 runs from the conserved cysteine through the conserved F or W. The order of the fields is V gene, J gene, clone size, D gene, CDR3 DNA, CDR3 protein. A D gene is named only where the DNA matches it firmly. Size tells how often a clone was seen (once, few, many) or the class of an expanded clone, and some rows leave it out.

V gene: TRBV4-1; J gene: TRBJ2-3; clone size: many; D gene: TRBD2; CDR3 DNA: TGCGCCAGCAGCCAAGATCGGGCTAGCGGAAGCACAGATACGCAGTATTTT; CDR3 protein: CASSQDRASGSTDTQYF
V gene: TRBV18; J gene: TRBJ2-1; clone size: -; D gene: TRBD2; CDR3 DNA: TGTGCCGGCTCACCACCTGGCCTAGCGGGAGGGCTCAATGAGCAGTTCTTC; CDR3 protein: CAGSPPGLAGGLNEQFF
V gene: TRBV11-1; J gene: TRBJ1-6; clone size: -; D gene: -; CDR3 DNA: TGTGCCAGCAGCTTCGGACAGTGGACGAGCTCCTATAATTCACACCTCCACTTT; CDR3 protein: CASSFGQWTSSYNSHLHF
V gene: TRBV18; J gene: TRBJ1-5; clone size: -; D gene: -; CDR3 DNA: TGTGCCAGCTCACCGCGCGGGGGGGGAGGCAATCCGCCCCAGCATTTT; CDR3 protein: CASSPRGGGGNPPQHF
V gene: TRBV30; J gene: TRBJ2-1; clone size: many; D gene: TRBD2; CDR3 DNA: TGTGCCTCCGGGGTAGCGGGAGGGTTAAATGAGCAGTTCTTC; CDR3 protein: CASGVAGGLNEQFF
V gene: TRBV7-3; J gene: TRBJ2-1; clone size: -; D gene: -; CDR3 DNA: TGTGCAAGCAGCCAGGGAAAGGGGAATGAGCAGTTCTTC; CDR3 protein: CASSQGKGNEQFF
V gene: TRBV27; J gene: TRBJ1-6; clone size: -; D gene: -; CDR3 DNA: TGTGGCAGCAGTTTGTATCGAGGGTGGGATTCACCCCTCCACTTT; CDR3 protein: CGSSLYRGWDSPLHF
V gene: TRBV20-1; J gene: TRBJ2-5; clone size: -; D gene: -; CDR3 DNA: TGCAGTGCTAGAGAAAGCGGGCAGCTGAGAGAGACCCAGTACTTC; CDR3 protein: CSARESGQLRETQYF
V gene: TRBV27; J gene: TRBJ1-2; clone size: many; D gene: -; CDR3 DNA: TGTGCCAGCAGTTTCCACCCGTTGCAGCAACGACAGGTTCATAACTATGGCTACACCTTC; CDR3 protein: CASSFHPLQQRQVHNYGYTF
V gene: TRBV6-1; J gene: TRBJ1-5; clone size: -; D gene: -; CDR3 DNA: TGTGCCAGCAGTCGGACAGATAGCAATCATCCCCAGCATTTT; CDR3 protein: CASSRTDSNHPQHF
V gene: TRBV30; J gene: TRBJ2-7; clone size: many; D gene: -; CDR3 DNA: TGTGCCTGGAGTCTGGACAGCTCCTACGAGCAGTACTTC; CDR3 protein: CAWSLDSSYEQYF
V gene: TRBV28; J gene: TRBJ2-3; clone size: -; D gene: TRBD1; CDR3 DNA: TGTGCCAGCAGTTTGTTTTCCGGGACAGGGGGCCGGGGCACAGATACGCAGTATTTT; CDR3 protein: CASSLFSGTGGRGTDTQYF
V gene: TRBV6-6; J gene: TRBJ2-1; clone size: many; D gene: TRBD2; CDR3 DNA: TGTGCCAGCAGTTACTCGGTAGCGGGACTACACAATGAGCAGTTCTTC; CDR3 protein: CASSYSVAGLHNEQFF
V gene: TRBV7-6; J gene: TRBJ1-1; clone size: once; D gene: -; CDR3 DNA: TGTGCCAGCAGCTTATCCGTCCCGAGAGAGAACACTGAAGCTTTCTTT; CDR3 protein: CASSLSVPRENTEAFF
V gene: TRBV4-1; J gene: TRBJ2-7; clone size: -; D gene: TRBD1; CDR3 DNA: TGCGCCAGCAGCCAAGAAGCGGGACAGGGCTACTACGAGCAGTACTTC; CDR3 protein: CASSQEAGQGYYEQYF
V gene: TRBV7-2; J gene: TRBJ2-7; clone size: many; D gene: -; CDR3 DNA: TGTGCCAGCAGCTGGGTTGTTGGATACGAGCAGTACTTC; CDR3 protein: CASSWVVGYEQYF
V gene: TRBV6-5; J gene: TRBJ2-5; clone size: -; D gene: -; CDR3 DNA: TGTGCCTGCAGTTATGGACAGTGTCGAGAGACCCAGTACTTC; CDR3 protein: CACSYGQCRETQYF
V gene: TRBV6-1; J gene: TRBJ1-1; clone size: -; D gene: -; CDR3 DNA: TGTGCCAGCAGTCCAGGACACGGTGGGAGCACTGAATCTTTCTTT; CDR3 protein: CASSPGHGGSTESFF
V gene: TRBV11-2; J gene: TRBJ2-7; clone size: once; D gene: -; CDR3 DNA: TGTGCCAGCAGCTTCATCTTAGCCATGAGCTCCTACGAGCAGTACTTC; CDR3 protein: CASSFILAMSSYEQYF
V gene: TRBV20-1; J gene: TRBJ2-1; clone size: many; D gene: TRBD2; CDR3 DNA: TGCAGTGCTAAGACCGGGACTAGTAGGAATGAGCAGTTCTTC; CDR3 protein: CSAKTGTSRNEQFF
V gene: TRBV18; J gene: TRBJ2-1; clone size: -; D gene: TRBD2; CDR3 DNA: TGTGACAGCTCACCACAGCGGGGTGTCTCCGGTGAGCAGTTCTTC; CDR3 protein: CDSSPQRGVSGEQFF
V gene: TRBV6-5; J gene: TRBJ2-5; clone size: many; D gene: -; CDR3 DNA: TGTGCCAGCAGTTACCAGGGCCAAGAGACCCAGTACTTC; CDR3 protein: CASSYQGQETQYF
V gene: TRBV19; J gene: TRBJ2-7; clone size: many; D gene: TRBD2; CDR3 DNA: TGTGCCAGTACAAGGGCTAGCGGGTCCTACGAGCAGTACTTC; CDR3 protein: CASTRASGSYEQYF
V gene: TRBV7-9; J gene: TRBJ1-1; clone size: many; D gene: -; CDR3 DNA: TGTGCCAGCAGCTTAGTGGGAGACACTGAAGCTTTCTTT; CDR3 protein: CASSLVGDTEAFF
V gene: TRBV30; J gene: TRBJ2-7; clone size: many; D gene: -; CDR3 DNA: TGTGCCTGGGCCCAGACAGACTTATTCGAGCAGTACTTC; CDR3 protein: CAWAQTDLFEQYF
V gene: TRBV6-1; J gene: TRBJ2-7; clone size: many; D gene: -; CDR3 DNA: TGTGCCAGCAGTCTTTCCAGGGACTACGAGCAGTACTTC; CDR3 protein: CASSLSRDYEQYF
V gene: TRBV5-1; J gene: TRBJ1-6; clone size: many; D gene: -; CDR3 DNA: TGCGCCAGCAGCTTGGCTTGGGCGGGTTCACCCCTCCACTTT; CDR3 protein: CASSLAWAGSPLHF
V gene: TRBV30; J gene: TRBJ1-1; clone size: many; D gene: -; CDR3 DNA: TGTGCCTGGAGTGTTTTGGGGAGGGAGACTGAAGCTTTCTTT; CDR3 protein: CAWSVLGRETEAFF
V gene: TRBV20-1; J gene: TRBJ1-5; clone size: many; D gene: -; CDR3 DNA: TGCAGTGCTAGAGATCCCAGGTGGGGCAATCAGCCCCAGCATTTT; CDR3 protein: CSARDPRWGNQPQHF
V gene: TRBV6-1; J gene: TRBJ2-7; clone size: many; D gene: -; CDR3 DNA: TGTGCCAGCACCGGATGGGGAGACGAGCAGTACTTC; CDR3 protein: CASTGWGDEQYF
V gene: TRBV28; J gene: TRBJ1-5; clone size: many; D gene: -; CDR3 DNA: TGTGCCAGCAGCCATGGACCTAATCAGCCCCAGCATTTT; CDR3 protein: CASSHGPNQPQHF
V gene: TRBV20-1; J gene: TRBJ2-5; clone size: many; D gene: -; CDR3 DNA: TGCAGTGCTAGACAGGGGGGGGAGACCCAGTACTTC; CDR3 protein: CSARQGGETQYF
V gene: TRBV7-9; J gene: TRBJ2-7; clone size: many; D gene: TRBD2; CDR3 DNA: TGTGCCAGCAGCCGGACTAGCGGGAGCGCCCACGAGCAGTACTTC; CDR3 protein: CASSRTSGSAHEQYF
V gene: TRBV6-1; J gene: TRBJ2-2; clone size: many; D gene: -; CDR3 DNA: TGTGCCAGCACGATTCGCGGGAACGCCGGGGAGCTGTTTTTT; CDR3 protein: CASTIRGNAGELFF
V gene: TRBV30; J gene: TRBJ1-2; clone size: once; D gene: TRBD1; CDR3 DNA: TGTGCCTGGAGGTCAGGGGGAGTTTCTAACTATGGCTACACCTTC; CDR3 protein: CAWRSGGVSNYGYTF
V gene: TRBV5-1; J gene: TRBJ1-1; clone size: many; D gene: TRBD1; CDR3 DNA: TGCGCCAGCAGCTGGACAGGTATTAGCACTGAAGCTTTCTTT; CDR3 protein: CASSWTGISTEAFF
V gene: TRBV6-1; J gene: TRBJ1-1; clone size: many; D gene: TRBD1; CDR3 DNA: TGTGCCAGCAGTTTCCACATGAACAGGGGGACTGAAGCTTTCTTT; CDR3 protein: CASSFHMNRGTEAFF
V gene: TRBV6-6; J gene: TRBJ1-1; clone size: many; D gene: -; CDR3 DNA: TGTGCCAGCAGTTACTCGAGGCAGGGAAGGACTGAAGCTTTCTTT; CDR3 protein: CASSYSRQGRTEAFF
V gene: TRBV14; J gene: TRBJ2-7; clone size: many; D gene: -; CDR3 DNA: TGTGCCAGCAGCCAAGATATCGGGACGAGGGGAATCGAGCAGTACTTC; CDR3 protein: CASSQDIGTRGIEQYF
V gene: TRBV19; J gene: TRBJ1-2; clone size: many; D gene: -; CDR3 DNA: TGTGCCAGTAGTGGGCAGCCCTATGGCTACACCTTC; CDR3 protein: CASSGQPYGYTF
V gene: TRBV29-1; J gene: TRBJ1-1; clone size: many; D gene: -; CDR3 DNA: TGCAGCGCTCCCCGACTGGGGAACACTGAAGCTTTCTTT; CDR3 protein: CSAPRLGNTEAFF
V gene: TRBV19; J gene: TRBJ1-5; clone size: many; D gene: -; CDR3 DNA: TGTGCCAGTAGTATAGGACTAGGAGGTCAGCCCCAGCATTTT; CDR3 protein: CASSIGLGGQPQHF
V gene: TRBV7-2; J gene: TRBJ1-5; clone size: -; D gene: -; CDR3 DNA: TGTGCCAGCAGCCCGGGGTGGCAGTTCAATCAGCCACAGGATTTT; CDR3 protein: CASSPGWQFNQPQDF
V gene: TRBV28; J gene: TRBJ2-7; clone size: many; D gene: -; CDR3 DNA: TGTGCCAGCATCCCCCCCGGGGGGCAGGAATACGAGCAGTACTTC; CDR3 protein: CASIPPGGQEYEQYF
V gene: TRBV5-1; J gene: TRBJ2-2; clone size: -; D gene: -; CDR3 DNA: TGCGCCAGCAGCCCGCACAACGGGGAGCTGTTTTTT; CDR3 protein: CASSPHNGELFF
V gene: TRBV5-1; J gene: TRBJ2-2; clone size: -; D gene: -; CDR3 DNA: TGTGCCAGCAGCTTGTACTTCGGGGAGCTGTTTTTT; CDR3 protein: CASSLYFGELFF
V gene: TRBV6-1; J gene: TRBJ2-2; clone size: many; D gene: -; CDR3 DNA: TGTGCCAGCAGGGAGGGGGGTACCACCGGGGAGCTGTTTTTT; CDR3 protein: CASREGGTTGELFF
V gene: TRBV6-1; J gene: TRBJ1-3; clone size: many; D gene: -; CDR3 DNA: TGTGCCAGCATGGAGGGCTATCTTAGAAACACCATATATTTT; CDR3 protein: CASMEGYLRNTIYF